Following are 5 T cell receptor beta chains from one sample sequenced in a study of tumor-infiltrating lymphocytes in primary liver carcinoma. A constant-region primer primed TCR beta cDNA synthesis from about 490 ng of total RNA. Modified slightly, ARM-PCR produced TCR beta libraries over three nested multiplex PCR rounds. With TRBV1-TRBV30 forward primers and a C-beta reverse primer, the first two PCR rounds were run for around 10 cycles each. TCRdb passed the multiplex PCR reads through MiXCR, listing each CDR3 protein once. Of about 210,000 distinct CDR3 sequences detected, 85% appear once; the ten largest clones hold around 18%. The study co-extracted DNA and RNA from about 21-30 mg of unsorted bulk tissue. The sample comprised tumor tissue from primary liver carcinoma. Receptors originate from a man between 35 and 55 years old with primary liver carcinoma and hepatitis B virus infection.

To note about this clonotype: Here the CDR3 omits its conserved ending phenylalanine or tryptophan, so a read error is the likely source. The chain combines TRBV6-1 with TRBJ2-1, with unresolved D. The length of the CDR3 is 13 residues. The germline gives CDR1 MNHNS, CDR2 SASEGT. The CDR3 bases are TGTGCTAGCAGTGAAGAGAGTGGCATTGAGCAGTTCTCC. Translation: CASSEESGIEQFS.

As regards this clonotype: At one boundary the junction diverges from the germline segment, which might be a read error. The chain couples TRBV11-1 to TRBJ2-1; 12 nucleotides match TRBD2. This CDR3 contains 17 residues. Per the germline V gene, CDR1 is SGHAT and CDR2 is FQDESV (reference sequence). DNA for the CDR3: TGTGCCAGCAGCTCCCCCTGGACTAGCGGGATTCGAAATGACCAGTTCTTC. This translates into CASSSPWTSGIRNDQFF.

In regard to this clonotype: Since no conserved phenylalanine or tryptophan closes the CDR3, a read error is the likely cause. The chain joins TRBV6-5 to TRBJ2-2; no definite D call. Germline CDR1 and CDR2: MNHEY and SVGAGI. The CDR3 has 13 amino acids. DNA for the CDR3: TGTGCCAGCAATTACCATGACACCGGGGAGCTGTTTTGT. Translating gives CASNYHDTGELFC.

A word on this clonotype: The junction and the germline gene differ at one end; a read error may be behind it. The chain carries TRBV4-3 and TRBJ2-2, with 10 bases matching TRBD1. The germline CDR1 and CDR2 sequences are LGHNA and YSLEER. The CDR3 runs 18 residues. The CDR3 bases are TGTGCCGGCAGCCAATATCATTGGACAGGGGGGTACACCGGGGAGCTGTTTTTT. Translation gives CAGSQYHWTGGYTGELFF.

This clonotype was seen a handful of times. This may come from a read error, since a much larger clone is one base off. The J gene is TRBJ1-5, the V gene TRBV28, with D possibly matching TRBD1 (5 bases). V was cut by 10 bases and J by 7 bases, with 17 bases left in between. The CDR3 totals 13 residues. Germline lookup yields CDR1 MDHEN and CDR2 SYDVKM. Here the CDR3 reads CANTEDSVQPQHF. The CDR3 DNA reads TGTGCCAACACCGAAGACAGTGTCCAGCCCCAGCATTTT. The full variable domain, in which reference TRBV28 and TRBJ1-5 provide the parts outside the CDR3, is DVKVTQSSRYLVKRTGEKVFLECVQDMDHENMFWYRQDPGLGLRLIYFSYDVKMKEKGDIPEGYSVSREKKERFSLILESASTNQTSMYLCANTEDSVQPQHFGDGTRLSIL.